The T cell receptor beta chain described here comes from a study of Tregs in tolerant kidney transplant recipients. As for the study in general: Related graft donors supplied nonmyeloablative bone marrow transplants, and mixed chimerism was transient. Whole-study findings and limits: Antigen-driven expansion was suggested because donor-specific Tregs expanded more than all Tregs in tolerant patients.

Recipient PBMCs carried a CFSE label and met irradiated graft donor PBMCs for more than five days before FACS sorting. This CDR3 is built from 12 residues. Germline V gene data show CDR1 as KGHSH and CDR2 as LQKENI. V shed 4 bases and J shed 8 bases, with 9 bases lying between them. In regard to this clone: The antigen is not known.

Repertoires were generated with immunoSEQ multiplex PCR, while TCRdb's copy carries only in-frame clones and drops some. The sample lists fewer than 20,000 clones, 53% occurring once. The receptor was isolated from a human patient who received a combined kidney and bone marrow transplant. The V gene is TRBV18, the J gene TRBJ1-3, with D possibly matching TRBD1 (6 bases). Specimen: CD4+ T cells from blood cultured with allogeneic cells, collected before the transplant. CDR3 in DNA: TGTGCCAGCTCACGACAGGTGGACACCATATATTTT. Translated, it gives CASSRQVDTIYF.